Below, 2 T cell receptor beta chains from the same sample are listed, as sequenced in a study of CD8 T cells in Susac syndrome. Random hexamers were used to reverse transcribe an amount of roughly 0.5 to 1 ug RNA. TCRdb called the immunoSEQ multiplex PCR reads again in MiXCR, with one record for every CDR3 protein. This table has 150,000 to 200,000 distinct CDR3 sequences, roughly 91% appearing once. Source material: CD4+ T cells from PBMCs. Every receptor here comes from a human donor with Susac syndrome.

V gene TRBV7-3 combines with J gene TRBJ2-1; the match to TRBD2 covers 7 bases. Per the germline V gene, CDR1 is SGHTA and CDR2 is FQGTGA. V lost 5 bases to trimming and J lost 4 bases; unmatched junction nucleotides: 5. CDR3 length: 14 residues. CDR3 sequence: CASSRGSRYNEQFF. Written as DNA, the CDR3 is TGTGCCAGCAGCCGCGGGAGTAGGTACAATGAGCAGTTCTTC.

Written as DNA, the CDR3 is TGTGCCAGCAGCCAAGGGAGCGGGGGGGCCACAGATACGCAGTATTTT. Translation gives CASSQGSGGATDTQYF. The genes are TRBV4-2 and TRBJ2-3; 10 bases align to TRBD2. V was pared by 1 base and J by 2 bases, with 3 bases of the junction left unmatched. The CDR3 contains 16 residues. Germline V gene lookup returns CDR1 LGHNA and CDR2 YNFKEQ.